What follows are 7 T cell receptor beta chains derived from one specimen sequenced in a study of cytomegalovirus exposure and HLA in healthy donors. The PCR had 60 Vbeta and 13 Jbeta primers. The repertoire was sequenced with immunoSEQ multiplex PCR; TCRdb's copy has only in-frame clones and lacks some. The sample records roughly 100,000 clones, around 60% being singletons. The sequenced sample was PBMCs. The receptor set was obtained from a woman in her forties or fifties in good health and CMV-seronegative.

The chain uses TRBV7-3 and TRBJ2-5; D unresolved. Per germline, CDR1 SGHTA and CDR2 FQGTGA. The germline V and J ends were trimmed by 6 bases and 2 bases, with 10 bases remaining between them. The length of the CDR3 is 13 residues. This CDR3 reads CASSQELQETQYF. CDR3 DNA: TGTGCCAGCAGTCAAGAACTTCAAGAGACCCAGTACTTC.

In its sample, this clone was seen once. The V gene is TRBV9, the J gene TRBJ2-1, with D maybe TRBD2 (6 bases). V lost 4 bases to trimming and J lost 7 bases, with 21 bases between them. Germline CDR1 reads SGDLS; CDR2 reads YYNGEE. This CDR3 contains 16 residues. The CDR3 DNA is TGTGCCAGCAGCCTCCACGGGGAGGCAGTTGGGAATGAGCAGTTCTTC. Protein sequence: CASSLHGEAVGNEQFF.

CDR3 sequence reads: CASSPRTGGPGEQFF. CDR3 coding DNA: TGTGCCAGCTCACCACGGACGGGAGGGCCAGGTGAGCAGTTCTTC. J is TRBJ2-1 and V is TRBV18, with TRBD2 identical over 8 bases. Germline CDR1 and CDR2: KGHSH and LQKENI. The CDR3 is made up of 15 amino acids. Unmatched junction bases numbered 8, after V lost 1 base and J lost 9 bases.

J is TRBJ2-4 and V is TRBV9, with 8 bases fitting TRBD2. This CDR3 has 14 amino acids. J lost 9 bases, V lost 1 base, and 6 bases had no gene match. Per the germline V gene, CDR1 is SGDLS and CDR2 is YYNGEE. CDR3 nucleotide sequence: TGTGCCAGCAGCGTACATCTAGCGGGCGCCATTCAGTACTTC. It specifies CASSVHLAGAIQYF.

The chain is built from TRBV2 and TRBJ2-7; 7 nucleotides agree with TRBD1. Germline trimming cut 2 bases from V and 6 bases from J; bases unmatched to any gene: 4. Germline V gene lookup returns CDR1 SNHLY and CDR2 FYNNEI. The length of the CDR3 is 13 residues. The CDR3 here is CASSEITGVEQYF. The CDR3 DNA reads TGTGCCAGCAGTGAAATAACAGGGGTCGAGCAGTACTTC.

The chain combines TRBV4-3 with TRBJ1-2; 9 bases match TRBD1. Per germline, CDR1 LGHNA and CDR2 YSLEER. V trimming: 0 bases; J trimming: 0 bases; junction bases outside the gene matches: 11. There are 19 residues in the CDR3. The CDR3 nucleotides are TGCGCCAGCAGCCAAGAGAGCGGGACAGGGTATATAGCTAACTATGGCTACACCTTC. This encodes CASSQESGTGYIANYGYTF.

This sequence joins TRBV19 and TRBJ1-2, with 10 bases matching TRBD1. The V and J ends lost 7 bases and 5 bases, in that order; junction bases with no gene match: 10. This CDR3 region has 15 residues. In germline, CDR1 is LNHDA, CDR2 SQIVND (reference sequence). Written as DNA, the CDR3 is TGTGCCAGTACCCAAAGTGGGACAGGGGTATATGGCTACACCTTC. Encoded protein: CASTQSGTGVYGYTF.